Below, 10 T cell receptor beta chains from the same sample are listed, as sequenced in a study of siplizumab effects on memory and regulatory T cells. TCRdb's table, derived via immunoSEQ multiplex PCR, lists solely in-frame clones and lacks some. The sample records some 96,000 clones, about 90% being singletons. Sequenced sample: CD4+ T cells sorted from blood. These receptors were taken from a human donor in good health.

The gene calls are TRBV19 and TRBJ2-5; D possibly corresponds to TRBD1 (6 bases). The germline V gene has CDR1 LNHDA and CDR2 SQIVND (reference sequence). Trimming removed 4 bases from V and 2 bases from J, with 14 bases in between. The CDR3 is made up of 15 amino acids. The CDR3 here is CASSTRQARQETQYF. The CDR3 nucleotides are TGTGCCAGTAGTACCAGACAGGCCCGACAAGAGACCCAGTACTTC.

The chain links TRBV5-1 to TRBJ2-5; D possibly corresponds to TRBD2 (5 bases). V lost 0 bases, J lost 5 bases, and 8 bases lay in between. The CDR3 spans 13 residues. Germline-derived CDR1 and CDR2 are SGHRS and YFSETQ. The CDR3 region is CASSLEGEETQYF. The DNA of the CDR3 is TGCGCCAGCAGCTTGGAGGGAGAGGAGACCCAGTACTTC.

The chain joins TRBV28 to TRBJ2-2; perhaps TRBD2 as D (6 bases). V was clipped by 8 bases and J by 6 bases, with 10 bases between them. The CDR3 runs 12 residues. Germline-derived CDR1 and CDR2 are MDHEN and SYDVKM. CDR3 DNA: TGTGCCAGCCTCCCGGGGGCCGGGGAGCTGTTTTTT. Its translation: CASLPGAGELFF.

V and J are TRBV27 and TRBJ2-3; D is ambiguous. V dropped 5 bases and J dropped 2 bases, with 8 bases sitting between them. The CDR3 consists of 13 residues. Germline values: CDR1 MNHEY, CDR2 SMNVEV (reference sequence). CDR3 amino acids: CASSTGPTDTQYF. CDR3 in DNA: TGTGCCAGCAGTACCGGACCCACAGATACGCAGTATTTT.

The chain carries TRBV5-1 and TRBJ1-3; no firm D call. The ends were cut back, 1 base at V and 1 base at J, with 15 bases in the middle. Germline CDR1 and CDR2: SGHRS and YFSETQ. This CDR3 spans 17 amino acids. The CDR3 protein is CASSLLDAAVSGNTIYF. In nucleotides, the CDR3 is TGCGCCAGCAGCTTGCTTGACGCCGCAGTTTCTGGAAACACCATATATTTT.

Only a few counts were recorded for this clone. The rearrangement uses TRBV2 and TRBJ2-1, with 11 bases that match TRBD1. V lost 6 bases, J lost 5 bases, and 9 bases stayed unmatched. Germline V gives CDR1 SNHLY, CDR2 FYNNEI. CDR3 length: 16 amino acids. The DNA of the CDR3 is TGTGCCAGCAGAGCCACCGGACAGGGGGCCCACAATGAGCAGTTCTTC. This translates into CASRATGQGAHNEQFF.

J is TRBJ2-2 and V is TRBV7-2; 10 nucleotides align to TRBD2. This CDR3 has 17 residues. Germline trimming cut 5 bases from V and 2 bases from J; bases unmatched to any gene: 8. Germline V gene data show CDR1 as SGHTA and CDR2 as FQGNSA. In DNA, the CDR3 is TGTGCCAGCAGCAGATTAAGGACTAGCGGAAACACCGGGGAGCTGTTTTTT. Its translation is CASSRLRTSGNTGELFF.

CDR3 amino acids: CASSFIQGYGYTF. Written as DNA, the CDR3 is TGTGCCAGCAGCTTTATACAGGGCTATGGCTACACCTTC. V is TRBV6-5 and J is TRBJ1-2; D might be TRBD1 (6 bases). Germline values: CDR1 MNHEY, CDR2 SVGAGI. V lost 6 bases to trimming and J lost 4 bases, with 12 bases between them. This CDR3 spans 13 amino acids.

This clone has a single count. The V call is TRBV5-1, the J call TRBJ1-1; D call uncertain. The V gene lost 2 bases and the J gene lost 4 bases, with 12 bases spanning the gap. Germline CDR1 and CDR2: SGHRS and YFSETQ. This CDR3 spans 14 amino acids. The CDR3: CASSLTDPGTEAFF. The CDR3 nucleotides read TGCGCCAGCAGCTTAACCGACCCAGGCACTGAAGCTTTCTTT.

The chain is built from TRBV6-5 and TRBJ2-7; D is perhaps TRBD1 (5 bases). The CDR3 is made up of 13 amino acids. Trimming took off 8 bases at V and 3 bases at J, with 14 bases between the two ends. Germline V gives CDR1 MNHEY, CDR2 SVGAGI. CDR3 DNA: TGTGCCAGCTTGTCAGGGCAGAGCTACGAGCAGTACTTC. Translated: CASLSGQSYEQYF.